The 25 T cell receptor beta chains presented below share a single source sample, sequenced in a study of T cell repertoires in cytomegalovirus infection. TCRdb analysed the reads with MiXCR anew, one entry per CDR3 protein. The data show 250,000 to 300,000 distinct CDR3 sequences, approximately 15% seen once. The specimen was CD8+ T cells from PBMCs. The receptors here all came from a human donor in good health (CMV status not recorded). Some clones in this sample may be carry-over from other donors' samples.

This clonotype has ten or more counts. The rearrangement joins TRBV20-1 to TRBJ2-7; no definite D call. CDR3 length: 15 amino acids. Germline loops: CDR1 DFQATT, CDR2 SNEGSKA (reference sequence). The V and J ends lost 1 base and 5 bases respectively, with 18 bases between them. The CDR3 bases are TGCAGTGCTAGAGCAGCACACTATCGTGCCGACGAGCAGTACTTC. Translated: CSARAAHYRADEQYF.

The chain couples TRBV11-2 to TRBJ2-1; D may be TRBD1 (6 bases). V lost 0 bases, J lost 10 bases, and 13 bases lay in between. Germline V gene lookup returns CDR1 SGHAT and CDR2 FQNNGV. This CDR3 has 14 amino acids. CDR3 amino acids: CASSLEAGDDEQFF. Here the CDR3 DNA reads TGTGCCAGCAGCTTAGAAGCAGGGGACGACGAGCAGTTCTTC.

The rearrangement joins TRBV2 to TRBJ1-5; D is uncertain. Germline V gene data show CDR1 as SNHLY and CDR2 as FYNNEI. With 4 bases removed from V and 0 bases from J, the gap between germline ends came to 10 bases. The CDR3 runs 15 residues. CDR3 protein: CASSAWRDSNQPQHF. The CDR3 DNA reads as TGTGCCAGCAGTGCGTGGAGGGATAGCAATCAGCCCCAGCATTTT.

J is TRBJ2-3 and V is TRBV6-6; D may be TRBD1 or TRBD2 (6 bases each). Germline CDR1 reads MNHNY; CDR2 reads SVGAGI (reference sequence). The CDR3 length is 13 residues. CDR3 sequence (DNA): TGTGCTACACAGGGACTGCTTGGCGATACGCAGTATTTT. Translation: CATQGLLGDTQYF.

This clonotype was recorded a few times. This rearrangement joins TRBV7-9 to TRBJ1-4, with TRBD1 identical over 8 bases. Germline values: CDR1 SEHNR, CDR2 FQNEAQ (reference sequence). The CDR3 loop spans 15 amino acids. J lost 10 bases, V lost 4 bases, and 11 bases had no gene match. This CDR3 reads CASSSKVDREAKLFF. The CDR3 DNA reads as TGTGCCAGCAGCTCGAAAGTGGACAGGGAGGCAAAACTGTTTTTT. Full variable domain (rest looked up from reference TRBV7-9 and TRBJ1-4): DTGVSQNPRHKITKRGQNVTFRCDPISEHNRLYWYRQTLGQGPEFLTYFQNEAQLEKSRLLSDRFSAERPKGSFSTLEIQRTEQGDSAMYLCASSSKVDREAKLFFGSGTQLSVL.

This clonotype was recorded at least ten times. The chain carries TRBV7-2 and TRBJ1-1; no firm D call. CDR3 size: 12 residues. The V gene's germline CDR1 is SGHTA and CDR2 FQGNSA. Trimming took 5 bases from V and 5 from J, leaving 9 bases between them. CDR3 DNA sequence: TGTGCCAGCAGCCCAATAGGTACTGAAGCTTTCTTT. Its translation: CASSPIGTEAFF.

This chain joins TRBV29-1 and TRBJ2-7, with TRBD1 matching 8 bases. J gave up 2 bases and V 6 bases, and 6 bases lay outside the gene matches. Germline CDR1 reads SQVTM; CDR2 reads ANQGSEA. This CDR3 spans 13 amino acids. The CDR3 region has the DNA TGCAGCGTCGGGACAGGCGGAACCTACGAGCAGTACTTC. It codes for CSVGTGGTYEQYF.

This clonotype was seen repeatedly, ten times or more. The chain recombines TRBV6-1 with TRBJ1-2; no definite D call. V was clipped by 6 bases and J by 8 bases, with 16 bases between them. Germline loops: CDR1 MNHNS, CDR2 SASEGT. The CDR3 has 13 amino acids. CDR3: CASRINEFTGYTF. In DNA form, the CDR3 reads TGTGCCAGCAGAATAAATGAGTTTACCGGCTACACCTTC.

This clonotype has only a few counts. The chain combines TRBV28 with TRBJ1-5, with D possibly TRBD1 on 6 matching bases. Germline V gives CDR1 MDHEN, CDR2 SYDVKM. Trimming removed 5 bases from V and 0 bases from J, with 11 bases in between. The CDR3 spans 15 residues. The CDR3 spells CASSGTYYSNQPQHF. The CDR3 DNA is TGTGCCAGCAGTGGGACATACTATAGCAATCAGCCCCAGCATTTT.

This clonotype was seen many times. The CDR3 here is CASSLGPGAYEQYF. Here the CDR3 DNA reads TGTGCCAGCAGCCTCGGGCCCGGGGCCTACGAGCAGTACTTC. V is TRBV7-2 and J is TRBJ2-7, with D perhaps matching TRBD2 (5 bases). The germline gives CDR1 SGHTA, CDR2 FQGNSA. The V end was cut by 5 bases, the J end by 2 bases, with 13 bases between. The CDR3 is made up of 14 amino acids.

The V gene is TRBV4-1, the J gene TRBJ2-1; 9 bases line up with TRBD1. Germline CDR1 is MGHRA and CDR2 is YSYEKL. This CDR3 is built from 15 residues. V lost 0 bases and J lost 7; bases outside the gene matches: 4. The CDR3 coding sequence is TGCGCCAGCAGCCAAGATAAAGGACAGGGGAATGAGCAGTTCTTC. Its translation is CASSQDKGQGNEQFF.

This clonotype was recorded many times. The chain couples TRBV7-2 to TRBJ2-1; D is possibly TRBD2 (6 bases). The CDR3 is 13 amino acids. In germline, CDR1 is SGHTA, CDR2 FQGNSA. V was cut by 3 bases and J by 6 bases, with 9 bases left in between. This CDR3 is CASSLFGGNEQFF. The CDR3 DNA reads TGTGCCAGCAGCTTGTTCGGGGGCAATGAGCAGTTCTTC.

The chain employs TRBV5-1 and TRBJ1-1; D unclear. Deletions cut 3 bases from V and 0 bases from J, with 12 bases between. Germline CDR1 and CDR2: SGHRS and YFSETQ. The CDR3 has 15 amino acids. The CDR3 DNA is TGCGCCAGCAGCTGGTCAGAGTCCCTGAACACTGAAGCTTTCTTT. Translation: CASSWSESLNTEAFF.

This clonotype was seen a few times. This sequence joins TRBV6-2 or TRBV6-3 and TRBJ2-7, with D perhaps TRBD1 or TRBD2 (6 bases each). The CDR3 is made up of 14 amino acids. V was shortened by 2 bases and J by 6 bases, with 14 bases between the two germline ends. Looked up from germline, CDR1 is MNHEY and CDR2 is SVGEGT. The CDR3, as DNA: TGTGCCAGCAGTTACGGGGGGCCCTCTTCCGAGCAGTACTTC. As protein: CASSYGGPSSEQYF.

The V and J genes are TRBV7-6 and TRBJ2-3; 11 nucleotides line up with TRBD1. This CDR3 has 16 residues. V lost 5 bases, J lost 5 bases, and 9 bases stayed unmatched. The germline V gene has CDR1 SGHVS and CDR2 FNYEAQ. The CDR3 sequence: CASSTSDRGPGDTQYF. Here the CDR3 DNA reads TGTGCCAGCAGCACGTCGGACAGGGGGCCTGGAGATACGCAGTATTTT.

The rearrangement links TRBV3-1 to TRBJ2-7, with 9 bases lining up with TRBD2. The CDR3 consists of 14 residues. The V gene's germline CDR1 is LGHDT and CDR2 YNNKEL (reference sequence). V was clipped by 1 base and J by 6 bases; unmatched bases: 4. The CDR3 loop is CASSQGGGDFEQYF. The CDR3 DNA reads TGTGCCAGCAGCCAAGGCGGGGGGGACTTCGAGCAGTACTTC.

In its sample, this clonotype was seen many times. The chain links TRBV11-2 to TRBJ2-5; D unclear. V gave up 1 base and J gave up 1 base, with 10 bases separating them. Germline V lookup: CDR1 SGHAT, CDR2 FQNNGV. The CDR3 totals 15 residues. This CDR3 is CASSLVPATQETQYF. The CDR3, as DNA: TGTGCCAGCAGCTTAGTCCCAGCGACCCAAGAGACCCAGTACTTC.

The chain uses TRBV12-3 or TRBV12-4 and TRBJ2-5, with no clear D. With 5 bases removed from V and 4 bases from J, the gap between germline ends came to 11 bases. This CDR3 is 13 amino acids long. The CDR3 DNA reads as TGTGCCAGCAGTGGGTTTTTAGTAGAGACCCAGTACTTC. Residues: CASSGFLVETQYF.

The chain couples TRBV6-6 to TRBJ2-3; 11 nucleotides align to TRBD2. J lost 2 bases, V lost 0 bases, and 4 bases had no gene match. The germline V gene encodes CDR1 MNHNY and CDR2 SVGAGI (reference sequence). The CDR3 extends over 17 amino acids. In DNA, the CDR3 is TGTGCCAGCAGTTACTCGTCTAGCGGGGGGTACACAGATACGCAGTATTTT. Translating it yields CASSYSSSGGYTDTQYF.

This clonotype was observed many times. The gene calls are TRBV7-9 and TRBJ2-1, with TRBD1 identical over 7 bases. The CDR3 consists of 16 residues. Germline loops: CDR1 SEHNR, CDR2 FQNEAQ (reference sequence). The V and J ends lost 4 bases and 0 bases, in that order; junction bases with no gene match: 6. The CDR3, as DNA: TGTGCCAGCAGCTCCAAGACAGGGAGCTCCTACAATGAGCAGTTCTTC. Translation: CASSSKTGSSYNEQFF.

This clonotype was recorded a few times. This chain uses TRBV6-5 with TRBJ1-2; TRBD1 aligns across 8 bases. V shed 4 bases and J 5 bases; nucleotides not matched to a gene: 6. Germline-derived CDR1 and CDR2 are MNHEY and SVGAGI. The CDR3 covers 14 residues. CDR3 nucleotide sequence: TGTGCCAGCAGTTGGGGGACAGGATTATATGGCTACACCTTC. Amino acid sequence: CASSWGTGLYGYTF.

This clonotype was seen repeatedly, ten times or more. The V call is TRBV15, the J call TRBJ2-2; 11 bases are a match to TRBD1. With 5 bases clipped from V and 5 bases from J, the junction kept 7 bases outside the gene matches. The CDR3 spans 16 residues. Germline lookup yields CDR1 LNHNV and CDR2 YYDKDF (reference sequence). CDR3 sequence: CATSDGDRGATGELFF. The CDR3 nucleotides are TGTGCCACCAGCGATGGGGACAGGGGGGCGACCGGGGAGCTGTTTTTT.

This sequence joins TRBV20-1 and TRBJ2-3; 10 bases are shared with TRBD2. Germline loops: CDR1 DFQATT, CDR2 SNEGSKA (reference sequence). V shed 0 bases, J shed 4 bases, and the junction held 4 bases outside the gene matches. This CDR3 has 15 amino acids. The CDR3 loop reads CSARDLAGVADTQYF. The CDR3 DNA reads TGCAGTGCTAGAGATCTAGCGGGGGTGGCAGATACGCAGTATTTT.

This rearrangement joins TRBV6-6 to TRBJ1-4; D ambiguous. CDR3 length: 16 amino acids. V shed 0 bases and J shed 0 bases, with 8 bases lying between them. Looked up from germline, CDR1 is MNHNY and CDR2 is SVGAGI (reference sequence). CDR3 protein: CASSYSGAATNEKLFF. The CDR3 bases are TGTGCCAGCAGTTACTCGGGCGCTGCAACTAATGAAAAACTGTTTTTT.

This clonotype was counted between two and nine times. V gene TRBV29-1 combines with J gene TRBJ1-1, with D possibly matching TRBD1 (5 bases). V was pared by 6 bases and J by 11 bases, with 31 bases between. The length of the CDR3 is 16 residues. Germline V CDR1 and CDR2: SQVTM, ANQGSEA. CDR3 loop: CSVRDPDLGASEAAFF. The CDR3 coding sequence is TGCAGCGTCCGGGACCCTGACCTTGGGGCATCGGAAGCCGCTTTCTTT. Complete variable domain (other parts from reference TRBV29-1 and TRBJ1-1): SAVISQKPSRDICQRGTSLTIQCQVDSQVTMMFWYRQQPGQSLTLIATANQGSEATYESGFVIDKFPISRPNLTFSTLTVSNMSPEDSSIYLCSVRDPDLGASEAAFFGQGTRLTVV.